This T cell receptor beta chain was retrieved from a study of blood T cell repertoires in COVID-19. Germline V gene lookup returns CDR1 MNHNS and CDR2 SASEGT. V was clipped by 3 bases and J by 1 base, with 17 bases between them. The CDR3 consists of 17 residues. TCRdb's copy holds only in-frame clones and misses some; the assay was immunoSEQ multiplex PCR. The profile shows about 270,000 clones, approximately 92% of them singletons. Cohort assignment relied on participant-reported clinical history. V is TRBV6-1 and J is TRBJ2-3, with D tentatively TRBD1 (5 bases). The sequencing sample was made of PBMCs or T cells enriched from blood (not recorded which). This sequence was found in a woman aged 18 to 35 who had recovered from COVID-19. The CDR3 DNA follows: TGTGCCAGCAGTGACCCCAGGGTGGGGTTCGGCACAGATACGCAGTATTTT. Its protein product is CASSDPRVGFGTDTQYF.